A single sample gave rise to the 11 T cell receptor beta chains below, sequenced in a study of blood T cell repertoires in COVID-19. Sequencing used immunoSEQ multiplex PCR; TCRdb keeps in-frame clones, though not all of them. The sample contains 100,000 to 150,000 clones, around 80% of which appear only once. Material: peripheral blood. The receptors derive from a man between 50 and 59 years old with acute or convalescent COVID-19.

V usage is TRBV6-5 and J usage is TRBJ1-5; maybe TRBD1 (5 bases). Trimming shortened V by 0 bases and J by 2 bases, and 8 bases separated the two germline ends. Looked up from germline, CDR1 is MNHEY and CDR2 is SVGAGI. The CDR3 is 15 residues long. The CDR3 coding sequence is TGTGCCAGCAGTTACTCGGGGCAGGGCAATCAGCCCCAGCATTTT. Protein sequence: CASSYSGQGNQPQHF.

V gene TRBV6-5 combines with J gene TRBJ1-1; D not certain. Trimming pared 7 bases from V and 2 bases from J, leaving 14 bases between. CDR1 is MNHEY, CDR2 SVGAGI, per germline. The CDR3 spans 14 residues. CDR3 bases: TGTGCCAGCACCATCCAGCGACCCAACACTGAAGCTTTCTTT. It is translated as CASTIQRPNTEAFF.

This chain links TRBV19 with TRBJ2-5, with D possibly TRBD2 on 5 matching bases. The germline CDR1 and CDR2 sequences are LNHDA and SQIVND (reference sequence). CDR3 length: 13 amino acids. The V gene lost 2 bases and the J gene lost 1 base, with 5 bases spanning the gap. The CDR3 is CASSIRGQETQYF. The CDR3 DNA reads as TGTGCCAGTAGTATACGGGGCCAAGAGACCCAGTACTTC.

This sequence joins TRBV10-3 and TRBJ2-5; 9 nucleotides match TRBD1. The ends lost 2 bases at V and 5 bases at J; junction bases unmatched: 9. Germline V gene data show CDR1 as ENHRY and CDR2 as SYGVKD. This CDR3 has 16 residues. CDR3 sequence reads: CAISEPGDRVGETQYF. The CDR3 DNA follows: TGTGCCATCAGTGAGCCGGGGGACAGGGTGGGGGAGACCCAGTACTTC.

The CDR3 sequence is CASSQQRTGDNEQYF. CDR3 in DNA: TGTGCCAGCAGCCAACAAAGGACAGGGGACAACGAGCAGTACTTC. The rearrangement links TRBV14 to TRBJ2-7, with TRBD1 identical over 9 bases. The CDR3 consists of 15 residues. After removal of 2 bases from V and 5 bases from J, the junction contained 7 bases not matched to a gene. Germline-derived CDR1 and CDR2 are SGHDN and FVKESK.

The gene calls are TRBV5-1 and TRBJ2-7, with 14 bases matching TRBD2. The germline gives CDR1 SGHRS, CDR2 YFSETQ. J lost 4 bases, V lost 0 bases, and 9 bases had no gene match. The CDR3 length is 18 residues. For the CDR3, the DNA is TGCGCCAGCAGCTTGGAAGGACTAGCGGGAGGCCGGGGGTACGAGCAGTACTTC. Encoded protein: CASSLEGLAGGRGYEQYF.

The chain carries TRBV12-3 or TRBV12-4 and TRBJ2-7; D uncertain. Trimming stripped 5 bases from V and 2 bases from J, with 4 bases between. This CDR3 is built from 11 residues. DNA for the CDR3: TGTGCCAGCAGTCCTACCTACGAGCAGTACTTC. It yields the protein CASSPTYEQYF.

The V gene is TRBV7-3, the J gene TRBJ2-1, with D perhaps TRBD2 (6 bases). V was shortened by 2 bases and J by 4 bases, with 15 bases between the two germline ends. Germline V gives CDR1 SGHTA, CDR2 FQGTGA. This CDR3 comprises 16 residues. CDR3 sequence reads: CASSLSGTARYNEQFF. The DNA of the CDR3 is TGTGCCAGCAGCTTATCAGGGACTGCGCGGTACAATGAGCAGTTCTTC. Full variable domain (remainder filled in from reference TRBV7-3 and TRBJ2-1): GAGVSQTPSNKVTEKGKYVELRCDPISGHTALYWYRQSLGQGPEFLIYFQGTGAADDSGLPNDRFFAVRPEGSVSTLKIQRTERGDSAVYLCASSLSGTARYNEQFFGPGTRLTVL.

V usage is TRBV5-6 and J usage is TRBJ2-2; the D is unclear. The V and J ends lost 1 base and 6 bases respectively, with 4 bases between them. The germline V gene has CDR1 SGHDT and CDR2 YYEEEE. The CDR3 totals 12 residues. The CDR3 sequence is CASSLSAGELFF. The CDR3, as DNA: TGTGCCAGCAGCTTGTCTGCCGGGGAGCTGTTTTTT. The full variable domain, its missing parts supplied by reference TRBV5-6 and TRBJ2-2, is DAGVTQSPTHLIKTRGQQVTLRCSPKSGHDTVSWYQQALGQGPQFIFQYYEEEERQRGNFPDRFSGHQFPNYSSELNVNALLLGDSALYLCASSLSAGELFFGEGSRLTVL.

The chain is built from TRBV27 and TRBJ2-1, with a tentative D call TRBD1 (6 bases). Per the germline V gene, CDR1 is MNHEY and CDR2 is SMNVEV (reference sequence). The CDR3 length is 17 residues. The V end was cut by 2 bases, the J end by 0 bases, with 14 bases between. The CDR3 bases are TGTGCCAGCAGTTTAGAAAGGACAGCGTCCTCCTACAATGAGCAGTTCTTC. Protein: CASSLERTASSYNEQFF.

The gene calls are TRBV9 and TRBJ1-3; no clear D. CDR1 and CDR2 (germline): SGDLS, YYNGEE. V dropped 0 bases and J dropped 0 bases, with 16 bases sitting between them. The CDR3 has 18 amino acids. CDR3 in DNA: TGTGCCAGCAGCGTAGCTACTGACACTCTACTCTCTGGAAACACCATATATTTT. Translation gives CASSVATDTLLSGNTIYF.